These T cell receptor beta chains were read from a single sample in a study of vaccination and CD4 T cells after COVID-19. For these receptors, no antigen is known. Each CDR3 protein gets one entry after TCRdb re-called the PCR reads with MiXCR. The profile covers around 30,000 distinct CDR3 sequences, with roughly a third appearing a single time and 3% to 4% taken by the ten largest. The source was CD4+ T cells from blood, cultured in vitro, collected about 7 months after SARS-CoV-2 vaccination. The source is a human donor who had recovered from COVID-19. Each CDR3 is given with its conserved first and last residue. Each record gives: D gene, J gene, V gene, clone size, CDR3 protein, CDR3 DNA. A D gene is named only where the DNA matches it firmly. Part of the rows lack a size; the others show once, few, many or a class for expanded clones.

.	TRBJ1-1	TRBV20-1	.	CSARDHLGWAFF	TGCAGTGCTAGAGATCACTTAGGGTGGGCTTTCTTT
TRBD2	TRBJ2-3	TRBV7-8	few	CASSFLGSGNTDTQYF	TGTGCCAGCAGCTTTTTAGGTAGCGGGAATACAGATACGCAGTATTTT
TRBD1	TRBJ2-1	TRBV27	.	CASSPRGQLEEQFF	TGTGCCAGCAGTCCCCGGGGACAGCTAGAGGAGCAGTTCTTC
.	TRBJ2-1	TRBV7-2	.	CASSLDWRRNNEQFF	TGTGCCAGCAGCTTAGACTGGAGGAGGAACAATGAGCAGTTCTTC
.	TRBJ1-6	TRBV20-1	few	CSASGGFYNSPLHF	TGCAGTGCTAGTGGGGGCTTCTATAATTCACCCCTCCACTTT
.	TRBJ2-1	TRBV7-2	.	CASSLSGLGGNEQFF	TGTGCCAGCAGCTTATCCGGGTTAGGGGGCAATGAGCAGTTCTTC
.	TRBJ2-5	TRBV25-1	few	CASSSSTGETQYF	.
.	TRBJ2-3	TRBV6-4	few	CASSGDSTDTQYF	TGTGCCAGCAGTGGGGACAGCACAGATACGCAGTATTTT
TRBD1	TRBJ1-5	TRBV28	few	CASSLTGSQPQHF	TGTGCCAGCAGCCTGACAGGGAGTCAGCCCCAGCATTTT
.	TRBJ1-2	TRBV20-1	few	CSARDGYTF	TGCAGTGCTAGGGATGGCTACACCTTC
TRBD2	TRBJ2-3	TRBV20-1	.	CSARKTSGHSTDTQYF	TGCAGTGCTAGGAAGACTAGCGGGCACAGCACAGATACGCAGTATTTT
.	TRBJ2-5	TRBV7-8	few	CASSLEYAETQYF	TGTGCCAGCAGCTTAGAGTACGCGGAGACCCAGTACTTC
.	TRBJ2-2	TRBV20-1	.	CSARDQGPTRNTGELFF	TGCAGTGCTAGAGATCAGGGGCCGACTAGAAACACCGGGGAGCTGTTTTTT
.	TRBJ1-1	TRBV28	.	CASRENTEAFF	TGTGCCAGCAGAGAGAACACTGAAGCTTTCTTT
.	TRBJ2-2	TRBV6-1	few	CASRRTSPGELFF	TGTGCCAGCAGGCGAACTAGTCCCGGGGAGCTGTTTTTT
.	TRBJ1-5	TRBV6-2/TRBV6-3	.	CASRWANQPQHF	TGTGCCAGCAGGTGGGCAAATCAGCCCCAGCATTTT
.	TRBJ2-3	TRBV5-1	once	CASSLLSPPDTQYF	TGCGCCAGCAGCTTGCTATCACCTCCAGATACGCAGTATTTT
.	TRBJ1-5	TRBV6-2/TRBV6-3	few	CASSYSNIRHPREPQHF	TGTGCCAGCAGTTACTCGAATATCCGACATCCTAGGGAACCCCAGCATTTT
TRBD2	TRBJ2-1	TRBV15	.	CATSVLAGAVSF	TGTGCCACCAGCGTCCTAGCGGGGGCAGTGTCCTTC
.	TRBJ2-7	TRBV7-9	.	CASSLAAISYEQYF	TGTGCCAGCAGCTTAGCAGCTATCTCCTACGAGCAGTACTTC
.	TRBJ1-6	TRBV29-1	.	CSVVDSANSPLHF	TGCAGCGTTGTGGACAGCGCTAATTCACCCCTCCACTTT
TRBD2	TRBJ2-2	TRBV11-1	.	CASSFFSGTNTGELFF	TGTGCCAGCAGCTTCTTTAGCGGGACGAACACCGGGGAGCTGTTTTTT
TRBD2	TRBJ2-5	TRBV5-4	.	CASRAAGGRETQYF	TGTGCCAGCAGGGCCGCGGGAGGGAGAGAGACCCAGTACTTC
.	TRBJ2-7	TRBV14	few	CASSQMGPSFSYEQYF	TGTGCCAGCAGCCAAATGGGGCCGTCATTTTCCTACGAGCAGTACTTC
.	TRBJ1-2	TRBV6-1	.	CASSRQSANYGYTF	TGTGCCAGCAGTAGACAGTCAGCTAACTATGGCTACACCTTC
.	TRBJ2-5	TRBV7-8	.	CASSLARETQYF	TGTGCCAGCAGCTTAGCCAGGGAGACCCAGTACTTC
TRBD1	TRBJ2-3	TRBV28	.	CASSGQGIPTDTQYF	TGTGCCAGCAGTGGACAGGGGATCCCTACAGATACGCAGTATTTT
TRBD2	TRBJ2-3	TRBV29-1	few	CSVRGVEGTDTQYF	TGCAGCGTTCGGGGGGTCGAGGGCACAGATACGCAGTATTTT
.	TRBJ2-1	TRBV7-9	.	CASSLLVDEQFF	TGTGCCAGCAGCTTATTAGTGGATGAGCAGTTCTTC
.	TRBJ2-1	TRBV5-6	once	CASSRRQGVYNEQFF	TGTGCCAGCAGTCGCCGTCAGGGAGTTTACAATGAGCAGTTCTTC
.	TRBJ1-5	TRBV6-2/TRBV6-3	.	CASSRGYQPQHF	TGTGCCAGCAGTCGGGGATATCAGCCCCAGCATTTT
.	TRBJ2-2	TRBV15	.	CATTRAARPGELFF	TGTGCCACCACCAGAGCAGCTAGACCCGGGGAGCTGTTTTTT
.	TRBJ2-3	TRBV4-2	.	CASSQDVSGGGDTQYF	TGTGCCAGCAGCCAAGATGTTTCTGGGGGTGGAGATACGCAGTATTTT
TRBD1	TRBJ1-5	TRBV20-1	few	CSARDDRGLQPQHF	TGCAGTGCTAGAGATGACAGGGGGCTTCAGCCCCAGCATTTT
TRBD1	TRBJ1-5	TRBV7-9	.	CASSQGQFNQPQHF	TGTGCCAGCAGCCAGGGACAGTTCAATCAGCCCCAGCATTTT
.	TRBJ2-3	TRBV7-3	.	CASSPDRDTQYF	TGTGCCAGCAGCCCAGATCGGGATACGCAGTATTTT
.	TRBJ1-5	TRBV20-1	.	CSAEGQPLINQPQHF	TGCAGTGCTGAAGGACAGCCCTTAATCAATCAGCCCCAGCATTTT